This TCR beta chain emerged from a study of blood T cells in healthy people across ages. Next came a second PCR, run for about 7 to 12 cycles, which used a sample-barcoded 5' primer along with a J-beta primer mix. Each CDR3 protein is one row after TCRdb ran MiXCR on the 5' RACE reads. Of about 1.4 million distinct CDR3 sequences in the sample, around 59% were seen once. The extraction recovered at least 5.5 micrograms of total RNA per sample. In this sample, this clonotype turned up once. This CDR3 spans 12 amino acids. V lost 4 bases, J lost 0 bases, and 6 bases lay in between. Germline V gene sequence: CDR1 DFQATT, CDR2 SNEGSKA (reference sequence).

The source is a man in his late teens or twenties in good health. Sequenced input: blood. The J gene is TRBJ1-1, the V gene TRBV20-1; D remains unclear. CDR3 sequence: CSAKGMNTEAFF. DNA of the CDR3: TGCAGTGCTAAAGGGATGAACACTGAAGCTTTCTTT.